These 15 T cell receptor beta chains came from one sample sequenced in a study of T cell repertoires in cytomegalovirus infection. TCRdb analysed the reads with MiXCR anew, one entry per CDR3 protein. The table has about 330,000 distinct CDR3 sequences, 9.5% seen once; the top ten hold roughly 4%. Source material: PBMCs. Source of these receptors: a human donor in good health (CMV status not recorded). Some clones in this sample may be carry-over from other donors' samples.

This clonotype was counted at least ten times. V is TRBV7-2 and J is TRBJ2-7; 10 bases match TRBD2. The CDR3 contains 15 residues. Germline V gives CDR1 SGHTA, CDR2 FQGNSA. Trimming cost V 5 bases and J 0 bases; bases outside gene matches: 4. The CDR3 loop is CASSPGLAVSYEQYF. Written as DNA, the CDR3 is TGTGCCAGCAGCCCTGGACTAGCGGTCTCCTACGAGCAGTACTTC.

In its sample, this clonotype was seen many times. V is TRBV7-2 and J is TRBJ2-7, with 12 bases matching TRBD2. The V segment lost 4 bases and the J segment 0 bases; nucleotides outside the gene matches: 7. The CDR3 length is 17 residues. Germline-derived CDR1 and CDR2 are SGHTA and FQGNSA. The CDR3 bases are TGTGCCAGCAGCTCTAGGGGACTAGCGGGTGTCTCCTACGAGCAGTACTTC. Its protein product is CASSSRGLAGVSYEQYF.

The CDR3 loop is CASSIGGTGELFF. CDR3 DNA sequence: TGTGCCAGTAGTATCGGGGGGACCGGGGAGCTGTTTTTT. The V gene is TRBV19, the J gene TRBJ2-2, with 7 bases aligning to TRBD2. The CDR3 length is 13 residues. The ends lost 3 bases at V and 5 bases at J; junction bases unmatched: 0. Germline V gene lookup returns CDR1 LNHDA and CDR2 SQIVND (reference sequence).

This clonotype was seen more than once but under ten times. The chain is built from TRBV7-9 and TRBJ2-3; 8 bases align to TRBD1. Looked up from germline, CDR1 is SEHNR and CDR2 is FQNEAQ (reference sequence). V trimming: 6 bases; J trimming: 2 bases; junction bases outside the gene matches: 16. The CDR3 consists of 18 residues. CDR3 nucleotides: TGTGCCAGCAGTCGACCGGGACAGGCACTCTCTTACACAGATACGCAGTATTTT. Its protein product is CASSRPGQALSYTDTQYF.

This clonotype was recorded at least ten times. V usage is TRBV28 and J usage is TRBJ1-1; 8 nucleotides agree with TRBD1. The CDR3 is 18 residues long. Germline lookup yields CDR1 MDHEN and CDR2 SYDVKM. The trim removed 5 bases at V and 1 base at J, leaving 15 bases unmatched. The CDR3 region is CASSPDRGFRYPNTEAFF. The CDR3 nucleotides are TGTGCCAGCAGTCCCGACAGGGGATTCCGATACCCGAACACTGAAGCTTTCTTT.

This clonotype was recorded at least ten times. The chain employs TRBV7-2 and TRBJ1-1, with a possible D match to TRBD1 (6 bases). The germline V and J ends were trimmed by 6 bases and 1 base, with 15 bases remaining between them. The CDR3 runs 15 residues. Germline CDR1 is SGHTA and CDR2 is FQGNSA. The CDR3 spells CASSGTQMRNTEAFF. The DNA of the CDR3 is TGTGCCAGCAGTGGGACACAAATGAGGAACACTGAAGCTTTCTTT.

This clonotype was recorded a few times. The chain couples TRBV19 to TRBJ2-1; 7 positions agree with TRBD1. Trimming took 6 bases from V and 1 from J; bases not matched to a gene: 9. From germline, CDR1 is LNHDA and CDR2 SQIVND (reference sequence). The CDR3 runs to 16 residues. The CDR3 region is CASRRQGRGSYNEQFF. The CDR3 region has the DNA TGTGCCAGTAGAAGACAGGGTAGGGGATCCTACAATGAGCAGTTCTTC.

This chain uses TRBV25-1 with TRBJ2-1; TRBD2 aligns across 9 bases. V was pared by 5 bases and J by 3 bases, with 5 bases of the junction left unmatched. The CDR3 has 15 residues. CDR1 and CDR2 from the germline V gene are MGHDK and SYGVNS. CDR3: CASSTPSGVYNEQFF. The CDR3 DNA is TGTGCCAGCAGTACCCCTAGCGGGGTCTACAATGAGCAGTTCTTC.

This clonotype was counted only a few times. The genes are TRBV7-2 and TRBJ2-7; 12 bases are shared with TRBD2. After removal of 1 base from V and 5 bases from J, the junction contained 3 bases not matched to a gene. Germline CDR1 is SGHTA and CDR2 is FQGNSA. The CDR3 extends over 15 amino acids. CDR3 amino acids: CASSLGGTSGHEQYF. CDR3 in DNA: TGTGCCAGCAGCTTAGGAGGGACTAGCGGGCACGAGCAGTACTTC.

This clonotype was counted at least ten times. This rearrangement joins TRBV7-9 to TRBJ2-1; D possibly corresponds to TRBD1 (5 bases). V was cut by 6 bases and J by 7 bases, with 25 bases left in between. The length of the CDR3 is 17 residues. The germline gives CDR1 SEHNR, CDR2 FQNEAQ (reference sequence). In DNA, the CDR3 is TGTGCCAGCAGTAAACGGGCAGGGCAGACACCTACGAATGAGCAGTTCTTC. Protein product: CASSKRAGQTPTNEQFF.

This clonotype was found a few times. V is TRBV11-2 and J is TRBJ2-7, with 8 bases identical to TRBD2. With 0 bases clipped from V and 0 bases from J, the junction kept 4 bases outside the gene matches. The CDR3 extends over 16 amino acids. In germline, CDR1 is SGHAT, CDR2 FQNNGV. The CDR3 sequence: CASSLELAVSSYEQYF. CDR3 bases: TGTGCCAGCAGCTTAGAACTAGCGGTTAGCTCCTACGAGCAGTACTTC.

CDR3 sequence: CATGDYRGTGELFF. The CDR3 bases are TGTGCCACCGGGGACTACCGAGGGACCGGGGAGCTGTTTTTT. This chain links TRBV15 with TRBJ2-2, with TRBD2 matching over 7 bases. Germline V gene lookup returns CDR1 LNHNV and CDR2 YYDKDF (reference sequence). V lost 8 bases, J lost 5 bases, and 8 bases stayed unmatched. The CDR3 spans 14 residues.

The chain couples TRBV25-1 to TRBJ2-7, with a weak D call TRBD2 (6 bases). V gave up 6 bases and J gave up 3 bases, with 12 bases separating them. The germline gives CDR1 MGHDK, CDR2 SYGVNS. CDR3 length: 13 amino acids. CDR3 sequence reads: CASSAGWVYEQYF. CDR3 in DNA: TGTGCCAGCAGCGCGGGATGGGTCTACGAGCAGTACTTC.

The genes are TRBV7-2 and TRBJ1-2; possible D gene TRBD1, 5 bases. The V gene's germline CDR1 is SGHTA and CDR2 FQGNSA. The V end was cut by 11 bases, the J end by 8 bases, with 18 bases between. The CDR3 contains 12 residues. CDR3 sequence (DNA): TGTGCCGTTCGCGGGGGGGAGTCGGGCTACACCTTC. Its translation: CAVRGGESGYTF.

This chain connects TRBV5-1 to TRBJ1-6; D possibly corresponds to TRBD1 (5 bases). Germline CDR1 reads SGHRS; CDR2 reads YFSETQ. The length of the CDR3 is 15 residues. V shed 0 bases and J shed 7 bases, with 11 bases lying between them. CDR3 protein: CASSLALGGNSPLHF. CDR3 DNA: TGCGCCAGCAGCTTGGCTTTGGGGGGGAATTCACCCCTCCACTTT.